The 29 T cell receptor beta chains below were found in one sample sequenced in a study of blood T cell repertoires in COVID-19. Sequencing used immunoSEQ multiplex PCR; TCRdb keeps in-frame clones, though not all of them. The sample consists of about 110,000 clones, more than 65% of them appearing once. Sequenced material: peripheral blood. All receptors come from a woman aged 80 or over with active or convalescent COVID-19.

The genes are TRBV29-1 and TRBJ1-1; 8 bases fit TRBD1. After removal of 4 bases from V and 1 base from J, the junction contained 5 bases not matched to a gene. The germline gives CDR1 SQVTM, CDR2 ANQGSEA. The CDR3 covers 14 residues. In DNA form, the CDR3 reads TGCAGCGTTGCACTTGGGACAGGGAACACTGAAGCTTTCTTT. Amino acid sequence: CSVALGTGNTEAFF.

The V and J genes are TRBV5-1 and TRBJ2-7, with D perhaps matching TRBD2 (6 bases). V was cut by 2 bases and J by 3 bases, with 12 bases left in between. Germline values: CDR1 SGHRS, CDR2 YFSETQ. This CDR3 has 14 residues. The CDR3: CASSFSSDLYEQYF. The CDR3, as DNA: TGCGCCAGCAGCTTTTCTAGCGACCTCTACGAGCAGTACTTC.

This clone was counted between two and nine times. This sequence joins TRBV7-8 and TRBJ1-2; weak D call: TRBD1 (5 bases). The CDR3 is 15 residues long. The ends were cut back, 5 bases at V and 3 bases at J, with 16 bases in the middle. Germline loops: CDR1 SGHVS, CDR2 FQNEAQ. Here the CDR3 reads CASSLMGQGHYGYTF. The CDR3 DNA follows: TGTGCCAGCAGCCTCATGGGGCAGGGCCACTATGGCTACACCTTC.

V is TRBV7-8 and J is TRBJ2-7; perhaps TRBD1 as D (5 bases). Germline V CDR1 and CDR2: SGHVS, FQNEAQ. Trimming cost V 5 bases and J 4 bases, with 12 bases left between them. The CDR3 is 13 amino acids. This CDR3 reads CASSPQGVYEQYF. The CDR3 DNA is TGTGCCAGCAGCCCCCAAGGGGTTTACGAGCAGTACTTC.

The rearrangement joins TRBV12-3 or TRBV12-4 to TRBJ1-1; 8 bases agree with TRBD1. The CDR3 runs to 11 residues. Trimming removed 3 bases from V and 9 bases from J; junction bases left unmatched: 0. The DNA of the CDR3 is TGTGCCAGCAGTTTCAGGGGGCAAGCTTTCTTT. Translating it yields CASSFRGQAFF.

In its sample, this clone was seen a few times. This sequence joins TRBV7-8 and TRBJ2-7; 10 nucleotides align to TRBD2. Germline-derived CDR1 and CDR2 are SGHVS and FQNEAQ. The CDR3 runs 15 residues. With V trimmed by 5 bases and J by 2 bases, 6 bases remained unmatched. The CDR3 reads CASSPRSGRAYEQYF. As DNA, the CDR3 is TGTGCCAGCAGCCCAAGGAGCGGGAGGGCCTACGAGCAGTACTTC.

The CDR3 spells CASIREGLHEQFF. The DNA of the CDR3 is TGTGCCTCTATCCGGGAGGGCCTGCATGAGCAGTTCTTC. The chain carries TRBV2 and TRBJ2-1; 8 positions agree with TRBD2. CDR1 is SNHLY and CDR2 is FYNNEI in the germline V gene. The CDR3 totals 13 residues. V lost 11 bases to trimming and J lost 8 bases; unmatched junction nucleotides: 11.

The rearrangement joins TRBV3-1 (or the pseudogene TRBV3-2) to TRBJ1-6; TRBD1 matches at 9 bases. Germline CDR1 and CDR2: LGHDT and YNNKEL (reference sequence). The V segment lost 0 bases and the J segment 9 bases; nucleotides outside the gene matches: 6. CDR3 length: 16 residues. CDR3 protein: CASSQDFTGGASPLHF. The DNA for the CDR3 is TGTGCCAGCAGCCAAGATTTTACAGGGGGCGCTTCACCCCTCCACTTT.

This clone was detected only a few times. The CDR3 DNA reads TGTGCCAGCAGCCAAGGGGCCTCTGCTCATACGCAGTATTTT. Residues: CASSQGASAHTQYF. V is TRBV14 and J is TRBJ2-3; no firm D call. The CDR3 is 14 residues long. V lost 1 base, J lost 7 bases, and 12 bases lay in between. Germline CDR1 is SGHDN and CDR2 is FVKESK.

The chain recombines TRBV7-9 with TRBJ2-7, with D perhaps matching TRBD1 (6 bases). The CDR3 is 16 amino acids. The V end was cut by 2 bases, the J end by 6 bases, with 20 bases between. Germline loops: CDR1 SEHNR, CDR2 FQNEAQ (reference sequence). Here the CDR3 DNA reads TGTGCCAGCAGCTTACTCATCTGGGGGCAGACGGTCGAGCAGTACTTC. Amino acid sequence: CASSLLIWGQTVEQYF.

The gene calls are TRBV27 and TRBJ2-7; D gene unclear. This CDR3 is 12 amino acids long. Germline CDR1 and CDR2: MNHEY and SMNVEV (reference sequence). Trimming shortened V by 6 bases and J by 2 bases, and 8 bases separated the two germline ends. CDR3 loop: CASSSTTYEQYF. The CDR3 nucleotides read TGTGCCAGCAGCTCCACAACCTACGAGCAGTACTTC.

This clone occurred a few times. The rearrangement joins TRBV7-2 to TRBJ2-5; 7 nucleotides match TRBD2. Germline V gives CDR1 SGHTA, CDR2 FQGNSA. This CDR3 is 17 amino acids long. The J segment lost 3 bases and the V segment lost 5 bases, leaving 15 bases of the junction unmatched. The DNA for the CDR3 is TGTGCCAGCAGCCCCCCACGCGGGGCTAGCGGAAAAGAGACCCAGTACTTC. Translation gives CASSPPRGASGKETQYF. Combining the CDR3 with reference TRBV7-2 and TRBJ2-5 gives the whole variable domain GAGVSQSPSNKVTEKGKDVELRCDPISGHTALYWYRQSLGQGLEFLIYFQGNSAPDKSGLPSDRFSAERTGGSVSTLTIQRTQQEDSAVYLCASSPPRGASGKETQYFGPGTRLLVL.

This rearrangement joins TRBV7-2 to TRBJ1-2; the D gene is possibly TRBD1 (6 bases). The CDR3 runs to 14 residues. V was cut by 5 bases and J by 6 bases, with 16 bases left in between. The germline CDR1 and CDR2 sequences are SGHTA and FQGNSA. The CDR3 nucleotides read TGTGCCAGCAGCATTTTTCAGGGGATCAATGGCTACACCTTC. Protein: CASSIFQGINGYTF.

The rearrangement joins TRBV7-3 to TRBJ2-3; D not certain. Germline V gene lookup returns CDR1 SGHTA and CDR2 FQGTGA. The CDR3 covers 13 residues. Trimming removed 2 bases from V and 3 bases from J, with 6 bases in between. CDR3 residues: CASSLVETDTQYF. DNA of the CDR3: TGTGCCAGCAGCTTAGTGGAGACAGATACGCAGTATTTT.

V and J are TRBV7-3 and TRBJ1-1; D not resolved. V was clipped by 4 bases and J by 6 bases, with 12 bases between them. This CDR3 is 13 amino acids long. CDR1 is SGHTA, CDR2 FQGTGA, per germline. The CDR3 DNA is TGTGCCAGCAGCTCACGGGGTGCGGCTGAAGCTTTCTTT. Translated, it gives CASSSRGAAEAFF. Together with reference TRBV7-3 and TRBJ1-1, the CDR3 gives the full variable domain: GAGVSQTPSNKVTEKGKYVELRCDPISGHTALYWYRQSLGQGPEFLIYFQGTGAADDSGLPNDRFFAVRPEGSVSTLKIQRTERGDSAVYLCASSSRGAAEAFFGQGTRLTVV.

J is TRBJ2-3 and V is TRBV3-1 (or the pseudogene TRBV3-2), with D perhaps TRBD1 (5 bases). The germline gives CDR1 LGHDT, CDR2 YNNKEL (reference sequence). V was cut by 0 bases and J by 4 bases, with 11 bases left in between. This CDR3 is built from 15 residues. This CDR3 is CASSQDAGYADTQYF. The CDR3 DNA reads TGTGCCAGCAGCCAAGATGCAGGGTATGCAGATACGCAGTATTTT.

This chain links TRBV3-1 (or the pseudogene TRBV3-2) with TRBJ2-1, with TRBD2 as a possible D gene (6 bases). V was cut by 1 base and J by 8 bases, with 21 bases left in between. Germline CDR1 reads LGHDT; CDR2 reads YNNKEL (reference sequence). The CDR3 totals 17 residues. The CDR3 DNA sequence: TGTGCCAGCAGCCAAGTAGTCTTTGTGGGCGGGGAGGATGAGCAGTTCTTC. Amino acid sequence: CASSQVVFVGGEDEQFF.

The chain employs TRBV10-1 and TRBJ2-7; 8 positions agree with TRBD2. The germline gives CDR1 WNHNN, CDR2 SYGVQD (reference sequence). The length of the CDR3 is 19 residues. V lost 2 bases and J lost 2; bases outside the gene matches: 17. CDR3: CASSEPPRGGPALTYEQYF. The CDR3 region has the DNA TGCGCCAGCAGTGAGCCCCCACGGGGGGGCCCAGCGCTCACCTACGAGCAGTACTTC.

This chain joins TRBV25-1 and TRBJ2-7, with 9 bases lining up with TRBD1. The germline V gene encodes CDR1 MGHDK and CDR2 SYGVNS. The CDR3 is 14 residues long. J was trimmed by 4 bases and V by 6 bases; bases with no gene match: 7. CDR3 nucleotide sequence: TGTGCCAGCAGGAAAGGACAGGGGAAGTACGAGCAGTACTTC. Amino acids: CASRKGQGKYEQYF.

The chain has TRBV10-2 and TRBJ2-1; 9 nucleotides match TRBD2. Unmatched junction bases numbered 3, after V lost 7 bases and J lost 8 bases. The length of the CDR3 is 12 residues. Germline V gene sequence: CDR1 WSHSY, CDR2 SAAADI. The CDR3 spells CASTVAGDEQFF. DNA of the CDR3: TGCGCCAGCACGGTAGCGGGAGATGAGCAGTTCTTC.

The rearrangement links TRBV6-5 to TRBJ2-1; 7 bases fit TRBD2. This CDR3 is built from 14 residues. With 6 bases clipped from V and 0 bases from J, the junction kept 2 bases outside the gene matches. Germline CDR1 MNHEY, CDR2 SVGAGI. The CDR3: CASSWTSSYNEQFF. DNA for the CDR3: TGTGCCAGCAGCTGGACTAGCTCCTACAATGAGCAGTTCTTC.

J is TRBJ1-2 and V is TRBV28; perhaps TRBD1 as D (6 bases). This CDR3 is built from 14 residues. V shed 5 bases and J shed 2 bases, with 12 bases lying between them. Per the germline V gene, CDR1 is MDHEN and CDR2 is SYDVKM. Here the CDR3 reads CASSPPGQNYGYTF. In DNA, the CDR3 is TGTGCCAGCAGTCCGCCCGGACAGAACTATGGCTACACCTTC.

The CDR3 loop is CASSPDSSYEQYF. The CDR3 bases are TGTGCCAGCAGCCCGGACTCGTCCTACGAGCAGTACTTC. The chain carries TRBV4-2 and TRBJ2-7; the D gene is possibly TRBD2 (5 bases). Germline CDR1 reads LGHNA; CDR2 reads YNFKEQ. V was shortened by 4 bases and J by 1 base, with 8 bases between the two germline ends. This CDR3 is 13 amino acids long.

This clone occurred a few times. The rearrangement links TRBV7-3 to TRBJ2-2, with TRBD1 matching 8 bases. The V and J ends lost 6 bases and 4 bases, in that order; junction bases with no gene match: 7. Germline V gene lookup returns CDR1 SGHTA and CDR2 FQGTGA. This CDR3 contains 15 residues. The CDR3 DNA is TGTGCCAGCAGATCCGGGACAGGCTTCACCGGGGAGCTGTTTTTT. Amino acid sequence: CASRSGTGFTGELFF.

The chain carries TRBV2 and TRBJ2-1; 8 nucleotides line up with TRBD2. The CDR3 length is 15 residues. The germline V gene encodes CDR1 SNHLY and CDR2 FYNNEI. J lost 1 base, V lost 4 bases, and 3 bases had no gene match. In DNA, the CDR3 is TGTGCCAGCAGTGTCAAGCGGGGGTCCTACAATGAGCAGTTCTTC. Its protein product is CASSVKRGSYNEQFF. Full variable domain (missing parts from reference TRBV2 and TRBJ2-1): EPEVTQTPSHQVTQMGQEVILRCVPISNHLYFYWYRQILGQKVEFLVSFYNNEISEKSEIFDDQFSVERPDGSNFTLKIRSTKLEDSAMYFCASSVKRGSYNEQFFGPGTRLTVL.

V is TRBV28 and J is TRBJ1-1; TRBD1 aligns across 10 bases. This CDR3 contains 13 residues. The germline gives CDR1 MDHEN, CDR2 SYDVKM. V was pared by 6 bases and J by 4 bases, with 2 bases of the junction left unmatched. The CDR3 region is CASRRTGGTEAFF. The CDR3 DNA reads TGTGCCAGCAGACGGACAGGGGGCACTGAAGCTTTCTTT.

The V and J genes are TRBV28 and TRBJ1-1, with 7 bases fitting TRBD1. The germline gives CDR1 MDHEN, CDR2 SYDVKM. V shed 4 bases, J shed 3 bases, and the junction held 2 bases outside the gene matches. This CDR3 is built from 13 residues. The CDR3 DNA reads TGTGCCAGCAGTTCAGGGGGTGACACTGAAGCTTTCTTT. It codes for CASSSGGDTEAFF.

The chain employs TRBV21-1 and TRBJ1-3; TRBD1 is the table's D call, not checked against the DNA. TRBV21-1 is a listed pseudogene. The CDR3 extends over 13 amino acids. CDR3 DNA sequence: TGTGCCAGCAGCGCTCGCAGGGGCAACACCATATATTTT. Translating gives CASSARRGNTIYF.

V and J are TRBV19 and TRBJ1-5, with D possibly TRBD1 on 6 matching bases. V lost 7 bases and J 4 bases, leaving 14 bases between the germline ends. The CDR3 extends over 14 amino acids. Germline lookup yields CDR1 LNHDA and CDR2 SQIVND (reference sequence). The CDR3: CASKGDRGNQPQHF. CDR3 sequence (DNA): TGTGCCAGTAAGGGGGACCGAGGGAATCAGCCCCAGCATTTT.